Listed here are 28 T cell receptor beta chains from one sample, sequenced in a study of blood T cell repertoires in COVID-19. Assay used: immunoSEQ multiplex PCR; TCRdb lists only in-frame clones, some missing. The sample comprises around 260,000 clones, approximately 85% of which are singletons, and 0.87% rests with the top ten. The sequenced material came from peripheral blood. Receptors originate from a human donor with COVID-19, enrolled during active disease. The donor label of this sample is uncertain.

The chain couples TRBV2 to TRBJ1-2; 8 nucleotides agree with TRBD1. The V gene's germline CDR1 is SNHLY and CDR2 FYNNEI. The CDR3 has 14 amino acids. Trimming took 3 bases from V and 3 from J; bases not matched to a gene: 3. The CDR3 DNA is TGTGCCAGCAGTGATGGACAGGGCTACTATGGCTACACCTTC. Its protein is CASSDGQGYYGYTF.

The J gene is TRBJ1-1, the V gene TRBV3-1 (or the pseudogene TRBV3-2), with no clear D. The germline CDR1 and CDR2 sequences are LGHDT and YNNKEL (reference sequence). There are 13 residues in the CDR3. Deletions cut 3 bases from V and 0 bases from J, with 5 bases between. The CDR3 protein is CASSQGLNTEAFF. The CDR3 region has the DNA TGTGCCAGCAGCCAGGGCCTGAACACTGAAGCTTTCTTT.

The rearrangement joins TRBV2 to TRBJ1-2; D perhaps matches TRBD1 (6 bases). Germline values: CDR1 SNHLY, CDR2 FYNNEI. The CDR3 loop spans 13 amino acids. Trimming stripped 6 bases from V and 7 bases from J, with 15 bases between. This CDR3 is CASSTGLEGGYTF. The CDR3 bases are TGTGCCAGCAGCACAGGGTTGGAAGGTGGCTACACCTTC.

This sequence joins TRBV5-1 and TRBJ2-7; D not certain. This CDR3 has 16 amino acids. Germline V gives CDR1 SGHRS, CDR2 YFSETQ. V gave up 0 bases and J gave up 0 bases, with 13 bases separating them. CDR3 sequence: CASSLGGAAFSYEQYF. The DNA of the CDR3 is TGCGCCAGCAGCTTGGGCGGAGCAGCCTTCTCCTACGAGCAGTACTTC.

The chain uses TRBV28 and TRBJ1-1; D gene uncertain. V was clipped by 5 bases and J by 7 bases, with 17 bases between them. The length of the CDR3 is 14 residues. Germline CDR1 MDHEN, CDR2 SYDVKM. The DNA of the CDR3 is TGTGCCAGCAGTCGGGGTAGGGCCTGGGGTGAAGCTTTCTTT. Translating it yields CASSRGRAWGEAFF.

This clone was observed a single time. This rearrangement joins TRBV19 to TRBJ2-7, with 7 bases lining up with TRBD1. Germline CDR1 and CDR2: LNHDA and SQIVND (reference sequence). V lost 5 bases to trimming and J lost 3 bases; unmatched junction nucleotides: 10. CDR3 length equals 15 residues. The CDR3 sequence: CASSAHRQGHYEQYF. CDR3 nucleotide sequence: TGTGCCAGTAGTGCCCACAGACAGGGCCACTACGAGCAGTACTTC.

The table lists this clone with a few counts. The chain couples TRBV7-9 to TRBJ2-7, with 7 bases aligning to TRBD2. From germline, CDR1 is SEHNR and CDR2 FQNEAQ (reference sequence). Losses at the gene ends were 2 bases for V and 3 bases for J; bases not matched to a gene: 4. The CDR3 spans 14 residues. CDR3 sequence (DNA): TGTGCCAGCAGCTTAAGCGGGGAGAACTACGAGCAGTACTTC. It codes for CASSLSGENYEQYF.

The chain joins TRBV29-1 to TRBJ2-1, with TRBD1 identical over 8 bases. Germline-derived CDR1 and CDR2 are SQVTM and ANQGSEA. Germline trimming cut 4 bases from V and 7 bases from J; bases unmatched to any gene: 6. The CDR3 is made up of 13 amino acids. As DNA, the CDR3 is TGCAGCGTTGGGCAGGGGGCGTTGAATGAGCAGTTCTTC. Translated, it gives CSVGQGALNEQFF.

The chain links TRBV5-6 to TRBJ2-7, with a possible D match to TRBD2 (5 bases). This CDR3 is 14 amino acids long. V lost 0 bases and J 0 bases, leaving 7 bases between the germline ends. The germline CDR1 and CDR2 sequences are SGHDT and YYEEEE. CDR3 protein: CASSLVANSYEQYF. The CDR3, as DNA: TGTGCCAGCAGCTTGGTAGCGAACTCCTACGAGCAGTACTTC.

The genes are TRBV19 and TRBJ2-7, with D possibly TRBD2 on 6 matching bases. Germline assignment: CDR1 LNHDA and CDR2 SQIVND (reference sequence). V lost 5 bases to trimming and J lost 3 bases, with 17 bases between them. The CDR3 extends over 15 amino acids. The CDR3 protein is CASSPSATSRYEQYF. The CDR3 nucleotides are TGTGCCAGTAGTCCGTCCGCAACTAGCCGCTACGAGCAGTACTTC.

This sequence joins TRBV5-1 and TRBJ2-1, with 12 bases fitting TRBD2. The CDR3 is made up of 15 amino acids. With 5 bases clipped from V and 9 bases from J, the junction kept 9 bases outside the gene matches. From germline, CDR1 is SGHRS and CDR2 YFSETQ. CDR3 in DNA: TGCGCCAGCAGGACGACTAGCGGGAGTCATGGTGAGCAGTTCTTC. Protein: CASRTTSGSHGEQFF.

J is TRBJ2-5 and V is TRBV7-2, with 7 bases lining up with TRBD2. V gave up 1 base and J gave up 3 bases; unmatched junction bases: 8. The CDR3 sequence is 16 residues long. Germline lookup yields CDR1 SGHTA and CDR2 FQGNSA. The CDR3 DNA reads TGTGCCAGCAGCTTAGACCCGAGCGGGGCCAAAGAGACCCAGTACTTC. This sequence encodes CASSLDPSGAKETQYF.

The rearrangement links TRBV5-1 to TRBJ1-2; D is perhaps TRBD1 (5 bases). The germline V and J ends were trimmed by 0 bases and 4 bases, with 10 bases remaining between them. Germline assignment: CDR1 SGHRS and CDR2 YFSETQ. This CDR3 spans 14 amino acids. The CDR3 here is CASSLVQGGYGYTF. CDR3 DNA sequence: TGCGCCAGCAGCTTGGTGCAGGGAGGCTATGGCTACACCTTC.

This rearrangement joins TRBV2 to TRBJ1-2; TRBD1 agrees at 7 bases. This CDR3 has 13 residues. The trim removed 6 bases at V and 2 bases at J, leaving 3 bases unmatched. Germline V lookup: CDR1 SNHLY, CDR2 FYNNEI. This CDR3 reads CASRGQTNYGYTF. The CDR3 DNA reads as TGTGCCAGCAGGGGACAGACGAACTATGGCTACACCTTC.

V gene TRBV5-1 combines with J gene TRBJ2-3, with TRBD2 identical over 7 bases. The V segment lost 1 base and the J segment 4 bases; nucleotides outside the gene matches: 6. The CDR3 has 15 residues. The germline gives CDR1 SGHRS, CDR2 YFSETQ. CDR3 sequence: CASSLSGGSSDTQYF. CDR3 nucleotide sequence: TGCGCCAGCAGCTTGTCCGGCGGGAGCTCAGATACGCAGTATTTT. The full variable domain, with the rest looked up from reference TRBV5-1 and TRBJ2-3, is KAGVTQTPRYLIKTRGQQVTLSCSPISGHRSVSWYQQTPGQGLQFLFEYFSETQRNKGNFPGRFSGRQFSNSRSEMNVSTLELGDSALYLCASSLSGGSSDTQYFGPGTRLTVL.

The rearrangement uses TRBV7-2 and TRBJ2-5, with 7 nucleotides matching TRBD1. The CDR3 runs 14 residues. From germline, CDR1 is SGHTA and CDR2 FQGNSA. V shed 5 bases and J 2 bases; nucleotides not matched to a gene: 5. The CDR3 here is CASSLTGKQETQYF. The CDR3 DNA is TGTGCCAGCAGCCTGACAGGGAAACAAGAGACCCAGTACTTC.

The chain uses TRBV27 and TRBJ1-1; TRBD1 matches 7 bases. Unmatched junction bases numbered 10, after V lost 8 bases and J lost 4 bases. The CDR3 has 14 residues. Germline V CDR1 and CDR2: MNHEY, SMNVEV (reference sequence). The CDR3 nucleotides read TGTGCCAGCGCTGAAGGGGGCTCGCGCACTGAAGCTTTCTTT. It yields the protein CASAEGGSRTEAFF.

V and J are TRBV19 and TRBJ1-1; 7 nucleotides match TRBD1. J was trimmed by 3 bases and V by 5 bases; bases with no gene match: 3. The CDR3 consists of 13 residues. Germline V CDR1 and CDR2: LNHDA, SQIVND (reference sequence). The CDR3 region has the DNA TGTGCCAGTAGTGACAGGGACCACACTGAAGCTTTCTTT. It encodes CASSDRDHTEAFF.

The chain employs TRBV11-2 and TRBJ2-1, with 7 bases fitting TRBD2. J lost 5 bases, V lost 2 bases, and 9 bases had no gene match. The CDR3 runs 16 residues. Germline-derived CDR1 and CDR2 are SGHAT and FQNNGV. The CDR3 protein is CASSLRGSGQHNEQFF. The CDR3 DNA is TGTGCCAGCAGCTTACGGGGTAGCGGGCAACACAATGAGCAGTTCTTC.

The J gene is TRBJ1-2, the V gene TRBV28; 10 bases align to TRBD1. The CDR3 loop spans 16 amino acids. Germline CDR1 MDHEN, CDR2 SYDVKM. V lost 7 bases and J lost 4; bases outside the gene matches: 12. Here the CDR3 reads CASTKTGQGPPYGYTF. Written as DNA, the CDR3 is TGTGCCAGCACAAAGACGGGACAGGGGCCGCCCTATGGCTACACCTTC.

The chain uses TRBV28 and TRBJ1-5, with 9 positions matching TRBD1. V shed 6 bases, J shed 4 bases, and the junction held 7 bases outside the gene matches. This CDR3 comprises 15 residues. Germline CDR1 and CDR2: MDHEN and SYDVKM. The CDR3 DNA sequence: TGTGCCAGCAGCCTGGGACAGGGCGGAAATCAGCCCCAGCATTTT. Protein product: CASSLGQGGNQPQHF.

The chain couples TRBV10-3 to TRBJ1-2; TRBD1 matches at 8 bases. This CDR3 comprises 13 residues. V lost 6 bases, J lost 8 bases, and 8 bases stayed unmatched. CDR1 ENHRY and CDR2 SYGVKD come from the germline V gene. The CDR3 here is CAISPGQGGGYTF. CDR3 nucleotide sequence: TGTGCCATCAGCCCCGGACAGGGAGGGGGCTACACCTTC.

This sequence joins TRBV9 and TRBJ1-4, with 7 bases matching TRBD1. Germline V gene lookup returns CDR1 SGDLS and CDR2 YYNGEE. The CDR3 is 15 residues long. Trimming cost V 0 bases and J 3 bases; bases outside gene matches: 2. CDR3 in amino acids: CASSVGTGPNEKLFF. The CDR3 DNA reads TGTGCCAGCAGCGTAGGGACAGGCCCTAATGAAAAACTGTTTTTT.

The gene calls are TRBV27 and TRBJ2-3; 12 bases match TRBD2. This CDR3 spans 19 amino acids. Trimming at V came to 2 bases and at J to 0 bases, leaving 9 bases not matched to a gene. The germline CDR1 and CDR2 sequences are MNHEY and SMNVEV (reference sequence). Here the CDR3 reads CASSLAPILAGGSTDTQYF. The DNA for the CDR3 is TGTGCCAGCAGTTTAGCCCCCATACTAGCGGGAGGCAGCACAGATACGCAGTATTTT.

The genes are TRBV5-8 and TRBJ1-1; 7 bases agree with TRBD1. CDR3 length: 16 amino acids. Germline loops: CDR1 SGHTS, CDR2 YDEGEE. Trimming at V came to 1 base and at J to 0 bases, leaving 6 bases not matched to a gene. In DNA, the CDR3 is TGTGCCAGCAGCTTGAGGACAGGAGTTATGAACACTGAAGCTTTCTTT. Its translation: CASSLRTGVMNTEAFF.

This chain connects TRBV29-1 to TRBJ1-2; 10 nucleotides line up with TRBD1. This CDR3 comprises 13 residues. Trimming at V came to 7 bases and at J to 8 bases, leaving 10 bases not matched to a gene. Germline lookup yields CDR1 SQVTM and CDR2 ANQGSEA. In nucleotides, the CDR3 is TGCAGCGCTGGAAAGGGGACAGGGGACGGCTACACCTTC. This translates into CSAGKGTGDGYTF. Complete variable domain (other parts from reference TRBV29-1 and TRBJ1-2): SAVISQKPSRDICQRGTSLTIQCQVDSQVTMMFWYRQQPGQSLTLIATANQGSEATYESGFVIDKFPISRPNLTFSTLTVSNMSPEDSSIYLCSAGKGTGDGYTFGSGTRLTVV.

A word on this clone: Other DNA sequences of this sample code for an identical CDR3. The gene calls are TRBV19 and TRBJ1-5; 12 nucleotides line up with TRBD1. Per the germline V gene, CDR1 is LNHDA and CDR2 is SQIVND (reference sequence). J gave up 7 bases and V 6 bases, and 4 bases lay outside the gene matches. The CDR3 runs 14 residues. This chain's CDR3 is CASSGTGGGQPQHF. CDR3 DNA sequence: TGTGCCAGTAGCGGGACAGGGGGCGGCCAGCCCCAGCATTTT.

The CDR3 sequence: CSASPTGTGGTYEQYF. The DNA of the CDR3 is TGCAGTGCTAGTCCAACTGGGACGGGAGGAACCTACGAGCAGTACTTC. This rearrangement joins TRBV20-1 to TRBJ2-7, with 7 bases matching TRBD2. V gave up 3 bases and J gave up 2 bases; unmatched junction bases: 13. The CDR3 totals 16 residues. CDR1 DFQATT and CDR2 SNEGSKA come from the germline V gene (reference sequence).